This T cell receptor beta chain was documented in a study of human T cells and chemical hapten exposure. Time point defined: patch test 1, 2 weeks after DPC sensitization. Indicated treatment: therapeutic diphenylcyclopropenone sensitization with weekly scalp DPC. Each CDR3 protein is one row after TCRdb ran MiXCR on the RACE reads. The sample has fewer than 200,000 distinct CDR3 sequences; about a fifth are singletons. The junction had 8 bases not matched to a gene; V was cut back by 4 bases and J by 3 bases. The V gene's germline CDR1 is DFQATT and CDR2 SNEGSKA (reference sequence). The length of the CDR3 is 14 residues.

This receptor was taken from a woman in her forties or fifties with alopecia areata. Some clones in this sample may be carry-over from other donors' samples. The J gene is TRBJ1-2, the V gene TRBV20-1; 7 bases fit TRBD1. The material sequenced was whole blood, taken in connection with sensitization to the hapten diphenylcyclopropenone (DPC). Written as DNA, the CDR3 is TGCAGTGCTAACCCGGAACAGGGGTACTATGGCTACACCTTC. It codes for CSANPEQGYYGYTF.